This T cell receptor (beta chain) stems from a study of T cell responses to AZD1222 COVID-19 vaccine. This CDR3 contains 13 residues. The germline gives CDR1 MDHEN, CDR2 SYDVKM. Trimming shortened V by 7 bases and J by 2 bases, and 12 bases separated the two germline ends. Only in-frame clones appear in the TCRdb table, and some are missing; sequencing was by immunoSEQ multiplex PCR. The sample shows 75,000 to 95,000 clones, roughly 85% of them seen only once. Worth noting for this clone: The target antigen is unknown.

Study observations and caveats: The sample set comprised mostly white British donors with more females, and clonal diversity was possibly underestimated.

The rearrangement joins TRBV28 to TRBJ2-7, with D perhaps TRBD2 (5 bases). The sequencing used peripheral blood, collected 28 days after the second AZD1222 dose. The clonotype comes from an adult who received the AZD1222 COVID-19 vaccine. Here the CDR3 reads CASKKEAPYEQYF. The CDR3 region has the DNA TGTGCCAGCAAAAAGGAGGCACCCTACGAGCAGTACTTC.